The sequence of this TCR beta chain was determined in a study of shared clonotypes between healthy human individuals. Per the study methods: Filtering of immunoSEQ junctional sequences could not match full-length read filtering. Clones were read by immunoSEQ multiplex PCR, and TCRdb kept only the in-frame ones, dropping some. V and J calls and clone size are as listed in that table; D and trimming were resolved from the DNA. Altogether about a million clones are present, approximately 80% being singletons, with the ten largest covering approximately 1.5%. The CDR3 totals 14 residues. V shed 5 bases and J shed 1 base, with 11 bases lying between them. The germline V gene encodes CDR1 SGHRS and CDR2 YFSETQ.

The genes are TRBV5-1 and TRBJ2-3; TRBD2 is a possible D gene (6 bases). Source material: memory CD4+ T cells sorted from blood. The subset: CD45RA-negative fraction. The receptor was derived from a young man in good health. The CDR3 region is CASRWGGGTDTQYF. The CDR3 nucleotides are TGCGCCAGCAGATGGGGCGGGGGCACAGATACGCAGTATTTT.